These T cell receptor beta chains were read from a single sample in a study of blood T cell repertoires in COVID-19. Some clones are missing from TCRdb's copy, which holds only in-frame ones; the method was immunoSEQ multiplex PCR. The sample has tens of thousands of clones, more than 60% seen once. Material for sequencing was peripheral blood. The receptors stem from a woman aged 70-85 years with acute or convalescent COVID-19. CDR3s include the opening cysteine and the closing phenylalanine or tryptophan. A D gene is named only where the DNA matches it firmly. Rows may omit the clone size; those that give it use once, few, many or a size class.

TRBJ1-2 TRBD1 TRBV2 - TGTGCCAGCAGGGGGGACAGGGGTAATGGCTACACCTTC CASRGDRGNGYTF
TRBJ1-5 TRBD1 TRBV6-5 once TGTGCCAGCAGTAGCGACAGGGATCAGCCCCAGCATTTT CASSSDRDQPQHF
TRBJ2-7 - TRBV28 - TGTGCCAGCAGCCCCGGGACTTTCTCCTACGAGCAGTACTTC CASSPGTFSYEQYF
TRBJ1-1 - TRBV3-1/TRBV3-2 - TGTGCCAGCAGCTCATCGCACGAGCGAAAGGACAGACGGGAAGCTTTCTTT CASSSSHERKDRREAFF
TRBJ2-3 - TRBV5-1 - TGCGCCAGCAGCTTTACAGTCACAGATACGCAGTATTTT CASSFTVTDTQYF
TRBJ2-5 TRBD1 TRBV5-1 - TGCGCCAGCAGCTTGGGACAGGGGTTAGAGACCCAGTACTTC CASSLGQGLETQYF
TRBJ1-1 - TRBV2 - TGTGCCAGCAGTTCCAGGTTCACGAACACTGAAGCTTTCTTT CASSSRFTNTEAFF
TRBJ2-1 TRBD2 TRBV25-1 - TGTGCCAGCAGTGACTCTCGCGGGGGTAACAATGAGCAGTTCTTC CASSDSRGGNNEQFF
TRBJ2-5 - TRBV3-1/TRBV3-2 - TGTGCCAGCAGCCGTATGGAGACCCAGTACTTC CASSRMETQYF
TRBJ1-2 - TRBV3-1/TRBV3-2 - TGTGCCAGCAGCCCGGGGAGCTATGGCTACACCTTC CASSPGSYGYTF
TRBJ1-4 - TRBV18 - TGTGCCAGCTCACCCCGCGGGAGCGAAAAACTGTTTTTT CASSPRGSEKLFF
TRBJ2-6 - TRBV19 - TGTGCCAGTACGGTTCTAGCCCTAACGGCCGGGGCCAACGTCCTGACTTTC CASTVLALTAGANVLTF
TRBJ1-1 TRBD1 TRBV2 - TGTGCCAGCAGTGAATTGGGACAGGGGGTATACACTGAAGCTTTCTTT CASSELGQGVYTEAFF
TRBJ2-2 TRBD2 TRBV6-6 - TGTGCCAGCAGCATTAGCGGGAGAGGCACCGGGGAGCTGTTTTTT CASSISGRGTGELFF
TRBJ2-3 - TRBV11-2 - TGTGCCAGCAGCACCCGACACACAGATACGCAGTATTTT CASSTRHTDTQYF
TRBJ1-1 TRBD1 TRBV5-1 - TGCGCCAGCAGCTGGACAGGGGGGAACACTGAAGCTTTCTTT CASSWTGGNTEAFF
TRBJ1-1 TRBD1 TRBV10-2 - TGCGCCAGCAGGGAACAGGGGGCTAGACACACTGAAGCTTTCTTT CASREQGARHTEAFF
TRBJ2-5 - TRBV5-5 - TGTGCCAGCAGCTTGGGCAGACAAGAGACCCAGTACTTC CASSLGRQETQYF
TRBJ1-5 TRBD1 TRBV28 - TGTGCCAGCAGTTATTTGGGACAGACTCAGCCCCAGCATTTT CASSYLGQTQPQHF